A single sample gave rise to the 25 T cell receptor beta chains below, sequenced in a study of control samples from healthy donors and cancer patients. Profiled with immunoSEQ multiplex PCR; TCRdb holds only in-frame clones, not every one. The sample records about 86,000 clones, roughly nine tenths being singletons. The sequenced sample consisted of PBMCs. The receptor set was obtained from a woman aged 50 to 60 with colorectal cancer.

The rearrangement joins TRBV19 to TRBJ2-5; D possibly uses TRBD1 or TRBD2 (5 bases each). The CDR3 has 15 residues. Germline V gene sequence: CDR1 LNHDA, CDR2 SQIVND (reference sequence). V was pared by 5 bases and J by 3 bases, with 16 bases between. CDR3 region: CASSDRDGKKETQYF. The DNA for the CDR3 is TGTGCCAGTAGTGACCGGGACGGAAAAAAAGAGACCCAGTACTTC.

This sequence joins TRBV5-1 and TRBJ1-2; 8 bases align to TRBD1. The J segment lost 7 bases and the V segment lost 2 bases, leaving 10 bases of the junction unmatched. The CDR3 length is 15 residues. The germline gives CDR1 SGHRS, CDR2 YFSETQ. DNA for the CDR3: TGCGCCAGCAGCTTCGTCCCGGGACAGGCCCCTGGCTACACCTTC. It codes for CASSFVPGQAPGYTF.

The chain carries TRBV24-1 and TRBJ1-2; 9 positions match TRBD1. Germline V lookup: CDR1 KGHDR, CDR2 SFDVKD. This CDR3 is built from 14 residues. J was trimmed by 7 bases and V by 4 bases; bases with no gene match: 6. DNA for the CDR3: TGTGCCACCAGTGACTTACAGGGGGCGACTGGCTACACCTTC. It codes for CATSDLQGATGYTF.

The V gene is TRBV28, the J gene TRBJ2-7, with TRBD1 as a possible D gene (5 bases). The CDR3 is 16 amino acids. Trimming shortened V by 6 bases and J by 0 bases, and 18 bases separated the two germline ends. The germline CDR1 and CDR2 sequences are MDHEN and SYDVKM. The CDR3 loop reads CASSTLRQRSSYEQYV. CDR3 nucleotide sequence: TGTGCCAGCAGCACCCTTCGACAGAGAAGCTCCTACGAGCAGTACGTC.

The DNA of the CDR3 is TGTGCCAGCAGCTCCCAGACTAGCGGCGATGAGCAGTTCTTC. Its translation: CASSSQTSGDEQFF. The chain couples TRBV7-3 to TRBJ2-1, with 9 bases aligning to TRBD2. V gave up 4 bases and J gave up 8 bases; unmatched junction bases: 6. This CDR3 is built from 14 residues. CDR1 is SGHTA, CDR2 FQGTGA, per germline. The full variable domain, in which reference TRBV7-3 and TRBJ2-1 provide the parts outside the CDR3, is GAGVSQTPSNKVTEKGKYVELRCDPISGHTALYWYRQSLGQGPEFLIYFQGTGAADDSGLPNDRFFAVRPEGSVSTLKIQRTERGDSAVYLCASSSQTSGDEQFFGPGTRLTVL.

V usage is TRBV12-3 or TRBV12-4 and J usage is TRBJ2-1; the D gene is possibly TRBD1 (5 bases). Trimming took 5 bases from V and 0 from J, leaving 5 bases between them. This CDR3 comprises 13 residues. The CDR3 is CASSDSSYNEQFF. In nucleotides, the CDR3 is TGTGCCAGCAGTGACAGCTCCTACAATGAGCAGTTCTTC.

The CDR3 here is CASSPHLSNYGYTF. The CDR3 coding sequence is TGTGCCAGCAGCCCGCATCTTAGTAACTATGGCTACACCTTC. V is TRBV9 and J is TRBJ1-2; no clear D. CDR1 SGDLS and CDR2 YYNGEE come from the germline V gene. This CDR3 contains 14 residues. V shed 4 bases and J shed 1 base, with 11 bases lying between them. The complete variable domain, with remaining parts taken from reference TRBV9 and TRBJ1-2, reads DSGVTQTPKHLITATGQRVTLRCSPRSGDLSVYWYQQSLDQGLQFLIQYYNGEERAKGNILERFSAQQFPDLHSELNLSSLELGDSALYFCASSPHLSNYGYTFGSGTRLTVV.

V gene TRBV6-2 or TRBV6-3 combines with J gene TRBJ1-2, with D perhaps matching TRBD1 (5 bases). V shed 5 bases and J shed 8 bases, with 12 bases lying between them. CDR1 and CDR2 (germline): MNHEY, SVGEGT. This CDR3 is built from 12 residues. CDR3 coding DNA: TGTGCCAGCAGTATCCAGGGAGGCGGCTACACCTTC. Its protein product is CASSIQGGGYTF.

The V gene is TRBV6-5, the J gene TRBJ2-2; D gene uncertain. This CDR3 spans 13 amino acids. CDR1 and CDR2 (germline): MNHEY, SVGAGI. The V end lost 3 bases, the J end lost 6 bases, and 8 bases lay between the germline ends. DNA of the CDR3: TGTGCCAGCAGTTATAAGGTTTCCGGGGAGCTGTTTTTT. It codes for CASSYKVSGELFF.

V usage is TRBV7-3 and J usage is TRBJ2-5; 15 bases line up with TRBD2. The CDR3 is made up of 16 amino acids. V lost 2 bases, J lost 2 bases, and 0 bases stayed unmatched. The germline CDR1 and CDR2 sequences are SGHTA and FQGTGA. CDR3 in amino acids: CASSLGLAGGQETQYF. CDR3 sequence (DNA): TGTGCCAGCAGCTTAGGACTAGCGGGGGGGCAAGAGACCCAGTACTTC.

The table lists this clone with a count of one. The chain is built from TRBV19 and TRBJ1-2; TRBD1 might be the D (5 bases). The CDR3 length is 14 residues. Trimming shortened V by 3 bases and J by 3 bases, and 11 bases separated the two germline ends. Germline V gives CDR1 LNHDA, CDR2 SQIVND (reference sequence). For the CDR3, the DNA is TGTGCCAGTAGTATTCGACGGGACGACTATGGCTACACCTTC. It specifies CASSIRRDDYGYTF.

This chain connects TRBV5-1 to TRBJ1-1; D remains unclear. From germline, CDR1 is SGHRS and CDR2 YFSETQ. This CDR3 has 15 residues. V shed 5 bases and J shed 0 bases, with 14 bases lying between them. The CDR3 region has the DNA TGCGCCAGCAGTCCTGGCTCAGCACTGAACACTGAAGCTTTCTTT. This codes for CASSPGSALNTEAFF.

The chain combines TRBV24-1 with TRBJ2-4; the match to TRBD1 covers 8 bases. The J segment lost 9 bases and the V segment lost 2 bases, leaving 8 bases of the junction unmatched. CDR1 is KGHDR and CDR2 is SFDVKD in the germline V gene. CDR3 size: 15 residues. CDR3 sequence (DNA): TGTGCCACCAGTGATTCCCAAGGGACAGGTTTCATTCAGTACTTC. This gives the protein CATSDSQGTGFIQYF.

J is TRBJ2-1 and V is TRBV19; D is ambiguous. CDR1 and CDR2 (germline): LNHDA, SQIVND (reference sequence). Trimming removed 5 bases at V and 4 bases at J, with 12 bases between. CDR3 length: 14 residues. The CDR3 here is CASSSSSRYNEQFF. DNA of the CDR3: TGTGCCAGTAGTTCGTCATCACGGTACAATGAGCAGTTCTTC.

The chain carries TRBV5-6 and TRBJ1-3; 7 nucleotides agree with TRBD1. Trimming cost V 3 bases and J 2 bases; bases outside gene matches: 5. In germline, CDR1 is SGHDT, CDR2 YYEEEE. The CDR3 is made up of 15 amino acids. CDR3 protein: CASSSGGNAGNTIYF. CDR3 nucleotide sequence: TGTGCCAGCAGCTCAGGGGGTAACGCTGGAAACACCATATATTTT.

The genes are TRBV5-1 and TRBJ2-3, with D possibly called TRBD1 or TRBD2 (6 bases each). Germline lookup yields CDR1 SGHRS and CDR2 YFSETQ. CDR3 length equals 17 residues. Trimming took off 4 bases at V and 1 base at J, with 19 bases between the two ends. The CDR3 DNA follows: TGCGCCAGCAGCCTACCGGGGGCAGGGGTGGGCACAGATACGCAGTATTTT. Translated: CASSLPGAGVGTDTQYF.

The chain has TRBV24-1 and TRBJ1-1; perhaps TRBD1 as D (5 bases). V was pared by 4 bases and J by 2 bases, with 10 bases between. This CDR3 region has 14 residues. Germline V CDR1 and CDR2: KGHDR, SFDVKD. CDR3 sequence: CATSDGHSNTEAFF. The CDR3 DNA reads as TGTGCCACCAGTGACGGACATTCAAACACTGAAGCTTTCTTT.

Comment on this clone: Distinct nucleotide sequences in the sample also encode this CDR3. The chain has TRBV19 and TRBJ1-2; unclear D gene. V was trimmed by 5 bases and J by 2 bases, leaving 12 bases between them. CDR3 size: 14 residues. The germline gives CDR1 LNHDA, CDR2 SQIVND (reference sequence). CDR3 in DNA: TGTGCCAGTAGTCCGGGGAATTGGAACTATGGCTACACCTTC. Protein product: CASSPGNWNYGYTF.

The chain links TRBV6-1 to TRBJ2-3, with 9 bases aligning to TRBD2. The germline gives CDR1 MNHNS, CDR2 SASEGT. V was pared by 1 base and J by 0 bases, with 11 bases of the junction left unmatched. This CDR3 spans 19 amino acids. CDR3 coding DNA: TGTGCCAGCAGTGAAGATTCGGGGCTAGCGGGGTTAAGCACAGATACGCAGTATTTT. Translating it yields CASSEDSGLAGLSTDTQYF.

The CDR3 here is CASSLGREASYEQYV. As DNA, the CDR3 is TGCGCCAGCAGCTTAGGACGGGAGGCTTCCTACGAGCAGTACGTC. This chain uses TRBV5-1 with TRBJ2-7, with 7 bases lining up with TRBD2. The trim removed 2 bases at V and 1 base at J, leaving 6 bases unmatched. The germline gives CDR1 SGHRS, CDR2 YFSETQ. This CDR3 comprises 15 residues.

V and J are TRBV7-3 and TRBJ1-1; D is possibly TRBD1 (6 bases). V shed 0 bases and J shed 4 bases, with 9 bases lying between them. This CDR3 has 14 residues. From germline, CDR1 is SGHTA and CDR2 FQGTGA. In DNA form, the CDR3 reads TGTGCCAGCAGCTTAACTCAGGGGAGCACTGAAGCTTTCTTT. It translates to CASSLTQGSTEAFF.

The rearrangement links TRBV7-2 to TRBJ2-1, with D possibly being TRBD1 (6 bases). CDR1 and CDR2 from the germline V gene are SGHTA and FQGNSA. V was pared by 1 base and J by 6 bases, with 13 bases between. CDR3 length: 15 residues. CDR3 in amino acids: CASSLVGDRFNEQFF. In nucleotides, the CDR3 is TGTGCCAGCAGCTTAGTCGGAGACAGGTTCAATGAGCAGTTCTTC.

This sequence joins TRBV28 and TRBJ1-2, with D perhaps matching TRBD1 (5 bases). Between the trimmed V and J ends, which lost 3 bases and 4 bases, there was a span of 12 bases. CDR3 length equals 14 residues. Germline V lookup: CDR1 MDHEN, CDR2 SYDVKM. The CDR3 region is CASSFSDSAYGYTF. The CDR3 nucleotides are TGTGCCAGCAGTTTTTCCGACAGTGCCTATGGCTACACCTTC.

The rearrangement uses TRBV27 and TRBJ1-6, with 8 bases identical to TRBD1. J lost 8 bases, V lost 7 bases, and 4 bases had no gene match. CDR1 MNHEY and CDR2 SMNVEV come from the germline V gene (reference sequence). This CDR3 has 13 amino acids. The CDR3 region is CASKARGHSPLHF. The CDR3 DNA sequence: TGTGCCAGCAAGGCCAGGGGGCATTCACCCCTCCACTTT.

This sequence joins TRBV6-2 or TRBV6-3 and TRBJ1-2; D call uncertain. The CDR3 extends over 15 amino acids. V was trimmed by 2 bases and J by 6 bases, leaving 16 bases between them. The germline V gene encodes CDR1 MNHEY and CDR2 SVGEGT. The CDR3 region has the DNA TGTGCCAGCAGTTACGTCCCAGGAGCTCTCGATGGCTACACCTTC. Translation gives CASSYVPGALDGYTF.